This TCR beta chain is from a study of T cell responses to AZD1222 COVID-19 vaccine. Points on this clone: Its antigen is as yet unknown.

Study results and limitations: Repertoire sampling happened only post peak T cell response.

In germline, CDR1 is SGHDT, CDR2 YYEEEE. The CDR3 runs 15 residues. Trimming cost V 4 bases and J 3 bases; bases outside gene matches: 2. Measured with immunoSEQ multiplex PCR; TCRdb has only the in-frame clones, and not every one. Found here are about 120,000 clones, about 85% of them singletons; the top ten hold roughly 3.2%. This chain uses TRBV5-6 with TRBJ1-6, with TRBD1 matching 9 bases. The source is an adult in good health. Sequenced material: peripheral blood, taken on day 0 of AZD1222 vaccination. This CDR3 is CASSLGQGYNSPLHF. The DNA of the CDR3 is TGTGCCAGCAGCCTGGGACAGGGCTATAATTCACCCCTCCACTTT.